This TCR beta chain was identified in a study of blood T cell repertoires in COVID-19. At the level of the study: Samples taken during acute and convalescent COVID-19 were collected in the United States, Italy and Spain. T cells, B-cell-depleted T cells, or PBMCs supplied cDNA or gDNA.

In the authors' methods: Amplification of reference gene primers provided the estimated nucleated cell counts. Clones were sequenced by immunoSEQ multiplex PCR, and TCRdb holds only the in-frame ones, with some missing. V and J calls and clone size are as listed in that table; D and trimming were resolved from the DNA. The table includes 85,000 to 100,000 clones, 90% detected once. CDR3 length: 17 residues. Trimming cost V 3 bases and J 5 bases; bases outside gene matches: 11. Germline-derived CDR1 and CDR2 are SGHDT and YYEEEE. Sequenced input: peripheral blood. The sequence was obtained from a man in his 60s with acute or convalescent COVID-19. V is TRBV5-6 and J is TRBJ1-6; TRBD1 matches 7 bases. CDR3 sequence: CASSSPTRQGNNSPLHF. CDR3 nucleotides: TGTGCCAGCAGCTCCCCCACTAGACAGGGCAATAATTCACCCCTCCACTTT.